This passage covers 27 T cell receptor beta chains from one sample sequenced in a study of breast tumors, draining lymph nodes, adjacent tissues. The lymph nodes were axillary draining lymph nodes from breast cancer patients. TCRdb reanalysed the multiplex PCR reads using MiXCR and keeps one entry per CDR3 protein. The sample shows fewer than 300,000 distinct CDR3 sequences, 32% of them seen only once. The sample comprised axillary lymph node tissue. These receptors all stem from a female donor with breast cancer. Some clones in this sample may be carry-over from other donors' samples.

There are many counts of this clonotype. The V gene is TRBV5-6, the J gene TRBJ1-4, with no clear D. Deletions cut 4 bases from V and 13 bases from J, with 17 bases between. The V gene's germline CDR1 is SGHDT and CDR2 YYEEEE. The CDR3 length is 13 residues. CDR3 DNA: TGTGCCAGCAGCGGTAGCACGAAGGGCAGACTGTTTTTT. Translation gives CASSGSTKGRLFF. Full variable domain (rest looked up from reference TRBV5-6 and TRBJ1-4): DAGVTQSPTHLIKTRGQQVTLRCSPKSGHDTVSWYQQALGQGPQFIFQYYEEEERQRGNFPDRFSGHQFPNYSSELNVNALLLGDSALYLCASSGSTKGRLFFGSGTQLSVL.

At least ten counts were recorded for this clonotype. The V call is TRBV12-3 or TRBV12-4, the J call TRBJ2-5, with 7 bases identical to TRBD2. Germline trimming cut 2 bases from V and 4 bases from J; bases unmatched to any gene: 7. This CDR3 spans 15 amino acids. This chain's CDR3 is CASSLQAGESETQYF. For the CDR3, the DNA is TGTGCCAGCAGTTTACAGGCGGGAGAGTCAGAGACCCAGTACTTC.

Many counts were recorded for this clonotype. The chain is built from TRBV4-3 and TRBJ2-1, with 7 positions matching TRBD2. CDR1 is LGHNA and CDR2 is YSLEER in the germline V gene. Trimming at V came to 4 bases and at J to 8 bases, leaving 5 bases not matched to a gene. This CDR3 has 13 amino acids. The CDR3 DNA follows: TGCGCCAGCAGCCCGGGGAGGGATGATGAGCAGTTCTTC. Translation gives CASSPGRDDEQFF.

This clonotype was counted many times. The J gene is TRBJ1-5, the V gene TRBV19; D might be TRBD1 (6 bases). This CDR3 is 15 amino acids long. The V gene lost 6 bases and the J gene lost 0 bases, with 12 bases spanning the gap. Germline V gene sequence: CDR1 LNHDA, CDR2 SQIVND (reference sequence). The CDR3 nucleotides read TGTGCCAGTAGAGAGACAGGTTTTAGCAATCAGCCCCAGCATTTT. Protein: CASRETGFSNQPQHF.

This clonotype was seen repeatedly, ten times or more. The chain carries TRBV20-1 and TRBJ1-2, with TRBD1 matching 10 bases. The trim removed 2 bases at V and 0 bases at J, leaving 9 bases unmatched. CDR3 length: 17 amino acids. The V gene's germline CDR1 is DFQATT and CDR2 SNEGSKA (reference sequence). The CDR3 DNA follows: TGCAGTGCTAGAACCCGGGACAGGGGAAGGACTAACTATGGCTACACCTTC. Translated: CSARTRDRGRTNYGYTF.

There are many counts of this clonotype. At one of its ends the junction is not consistent with the germline gene, which may arise from a read error. The chain is built from TRBV3-1 and TRBJ2-5; 7 bases are shared with TRBD2. There are 15 residues in the CDR3. The germline V gene encodes CDR1 LGHDT and CDR2 YNNKEL (reference sequence). The CDR3 DNA reads as TGTGCCAGCAGCCGGGCTCCGGCGGGAGCAGAGACTCAGTACTTC. Translation gives CASSRAPAGAETQYF.

At least ten counts were recorded for this clonotype. This chain uses TRBV24-1 with TRBJ2-7; a possible D gene is TRBD1 (6 bases). The ends were cut back, 7 bases at V and 5 bases at J, with 14 bases in the middle. This CDR3 region has 13 residues. CDR1 and CDR2 (germline): KGHDR, SFDVKD. CDR3 in amino acids: CATSLQGFHEQYF. For the CDR3, the DNA is TGTGCCACCAGCCTCCAGGGGTTCCACGAGCAGTACTTC.

This clonotype was counted many times. The rearrangement uses TRBV11-2 and TRBJ2-3; maybe TRBD2 (7 bases). The V and J ends lost 5 bases and 2 bases respectively, with 14 bases between them. Germline assignment: CDR1 SGHAT and CDR2 FQNNGV. CDR3 length: 15 amino acids. The chain's CDR3 is CASSTREGVTDTQYF. CDR3 nucleotide sequence: TGTGCCAGCAGCACCAGGGAGGGGGTCACAGATACGCAGTATTTT.

V gene TRBV11-2 combines with J gene TRBJ1-1; the D is unclear. The V gene's germline CDR1 is SGHAT and CDR2 FQNNGV. Trimming pared 2 bases from V and 2 bases from J, leaving 6 bases between. The CDR3 loop spans 13 amino acids. The CDR3 sequence: CASSLTRNTEAFF. The CDR3 region has the DNA TGTGCCAGCAGCTTAACACGTAACACTGAAGCTTTCTTT.

This clonotype was counted at least ten times. The chain carries TRBV9 and TRBJ2-1; 8 bases are a match to TRBD2. Per germline, CDR1 SGDLS and CDR2 YYNGEE. V was pared by 0 bases and J by 15 bases, with 5 bases of the junction left unmatched. The length of the CDR3 is 12 residues. CDR3 loop: CASSVGSGKRFF. As DNA, the CDR3 is TGTGCCAGCAGCGTAGGTAGCGGGAAGAGGTTCTTC.

The chain carries TRBV7-8 and TRBJ2-3; TRBD2 matches 7 bases. Germline V gene sequence: CDR1 SGHVS, CDR2 FQNEAQ. The CDR3 has 13 amino acids. Losses at the gene ends were 6 bases for V and 6 bases for J; bases not matched to a gene: 6. As DNA, the CDR3 is TGTGCCAGCAGTTACCAGACTAGCGATACGCAGTATTTT. Its protein product is CASSYQTSDTQYF.

The chain carries TRBV7-9 and TRBJ2-3; D is unclear. The V gene lost 5 bases and the J gene lost 11 bases, with 14 bases spanning the gap. Germline V gene lookup returns CDR1 SEHNR and CDR2 FQNEAQ (reference sequence). This CDR3 is built from 12 residues. CDR3 coding DNA: TGTGCCAGCAGCCTCGGACCGCTAAAGCAGTATTTT. Protein product: CASSLGPLKQYF. The full variable domain, rest sourced from reference TRBV7-9 and TRBJ2-3, is DTGVSQNPRHKITKRGQNVTFRCDPISEHNRLYWYRQTLGQGPEFLTYFQNEAQLEKSRLLSDRFSAERPKGSFSTLEIQRTEQGDSAMYLCASSLGPLKQYFGPGTRLTVL.

This clonotype was seen a handful of times. This could be a read error, since a much larger clone is one nucleotide away. The CDR3 carries no conserved terminal phenylalanine or tryptophan, so it likely arises from a read error. V usage is TRBV19 and J usage is TRBJ2-1; 9 positions match TRBD2. From germline, CDR1 is LNHDA and CDR2 SQIVND (reference sequence). The length of the CDR3 is 16 residues. The trim removed 5 bases at V and 10 bases at J, leaving 15 bases unmatched. DNA for the CDR3: TGTGCCAGTAGTCCAACTCCGGGACTAGCCATAGTCGAGCAGTTCTCC. Translated: CASSPTPGLAIVEQFS.

V gene TRBV15 combines with J gene TRBJ2-7; D is unresolved. The ends were cut back, 0 bases at V and 6 bases at J, with 9 bases in the middle. Germline V gives CDR1 LNHNV, CDR2 YYDKDF (reference sequence). The CDR3 is 13 amino acids. The CDR3 region is CATSRDDGREQYF. CDR3 sequence (DNA): TGTGCCACCAGCAGAGACGATGGGCGCGAGCAGTACTTC.

This clonotype was counted only a few times. This may be a read error, as it is one base from a much larger clone. J is TRBJ2-1 and V is TRBV19; D tentatively reads TRBD1 or TRBD2 (5 bases each). Germline lookup yields CDR1 LNHDA and CDR2 SQIVND (reference sequence). This CDR3 comprises 17 residues. Written as DNA, the CDR3 is TGTGCCAGTAGTGGCCACGGGACCGGACACCAAAGGAATGAGCAGTCCTTC. It encodes CASSGHGTGHQRNEQSF.

The chain couples TRBV7-2 to TRBJ2-1; 7 bases agree with TRBD1. This CDR3 comprises 15 residues. Trimming cost V 7 bases and J 8 bases; bases outside gene matches: 14. CDR1 SGHTA and CDR2 FQGNSA come from the germline V gene. CDR3 DNA sequence: TGTGCCAGCACTTCGCACCAGGGGGTGATTGATGAGCAGTTCTTC. This sequence encodes CASTSHQGVIDEQFF.

The rearrangement joins TRBV20-1 to TRBJ2-5; TRBD1 might be the D (5 bases). This CDR3 spans 10 amino acids. Trimming pared 6 bases from V and 12 bases from J, leaving 14 bases between. Germline loops: CDR1 DFQATT, CDR2 SNEGSKA (reference sequence). The CDR3 region is CSAPPTDKYF. For the CDR3, the DNA is TGCAGTGCGCCGCCTACGGACAAGTACTTC.

This clonotype was seen repeatedly, ten times or more. The V call is TRBV5-1, the J call TRBJ2-1, with a tentative D call TRBD2 (6 bases). The ends were cut back, 4 bases at V and 9 bases at J, with 20 bases in the middle. The CDR3 covers 15 residues. The germline gives CDR1 SGHRS, CDR2 YFSETQ. The CDR3 DNA sequence: TGCGCCAGCAGCACCCAGGTCAGGAGGGCCTTTGAGCAGTTCTTC. It specifies CASSTQVRRAFEQFF.

In its sample, this clonotype was seen many times. The chain combines TRBV5-1 with TRBJ2-2, with 8 bases aligning to TRBD1. Per the germline V gene, CDR1 is SGHRS and CDR2 is YFSETQ. The CDR3 has 15 amino acids. V was pared by 5 bases and J by 3 bases, with 6 bases of the junction left unmatched. CDR3 protein: CASRAGGADTGELFF. For the CDR3, the DNA is TGCGCCAGCAGAGCAGGGGGCGCCGACACCGGGGAGCTGTTTTTT.

This clonotype was detected ten times or more. The V call is TRBV6-4, the J call TRBJ1-4; a weak D match, TRBD1 (6 bases). Germline lookup yields CDR1 MRHNA and CDR2 SNTAGT. This CDR3 contains 17 residues. V was pared by 4 bases and J by 0 bases, with 15 bases between. The CDR3, as DNA: TGTGCCAGCAGTGCAAGGACAGAGGGAGCAACTAATGAAAAACTGTTTTTT. It encodes CASSARTEGATNEKLFF.

This clonotype was observed many times. This CDR3 is CASKRSGTGGHKARNEQFF. The CDR3 bases are TGCGCCAGCAAGAGGTCGGGGACAGGGGGCCATAAAGCCCGCAATGAGCAGTTCTTC. The genes are TRBV10-2 and TRBJ2-1, with TRBD1 identical over 12 bases. Germline-derived CDR1 and CDR2 are WSHSY and SAAADI. The CDR3 totals 19 residues. V shed 7 bases and J 6 bases; nucleotides not matched to a gene: 19.

The rearrangement links TRBV3-1 to TRBJ2-7; a weak D match, TRBD1 (5 bases). Germline V gene lookup returns CDR1 LGHDT and CDR2 YNNKEL (reference sequence). The ends were cut back, 0 bases at V and 1 base at J, with 13 bases in the middle. The CDR3 runs 16 residues. The CDR3 loop is CASSQDGASESYEQYF. In nucleotides, the CDR3 is TGTGCCAGCAGCCAAGATGGGGCGAGCGAATCCTACGAGCAGTACTTC.

The chain has TRBV6-6 and TRBJ2-2; either TRBD1 or TRBD2 may supply D (5 bases each). The V gene's germline CDR1 is MNHNY and CDR2 SVGAGI (reference sequence). This CDR3 contains 15 residues. V was shortened by 6 bases and J by 4 bases, with 15 bases between the two germline ends. CDR3 bases: TGTGCCAGCAGCCCCGTCGGGACCCCCACCGGGGAGCTGTTTTTT. Protein sequence: CASSPVGTPTGELFF.

The rearrangement uses TRBV12-3 or TRBV12-4 and TRBJ2-5; unclear D gene. Trimming removed 6 bases from V and 5 bases from J, with 10 bases in between. The CDR3 totals 12 residues. The CDR3 here is CASSLPVETQYF. The CDR3 bases are TGTGCCAGCAGCTTGCCGGTGGAGACCCAGTACTTC.

This sequence joins TRBV6-5 and TRBJ1-2, with 7 nucleotides matching TRBD1. There are 15 residues in the CDR3. Germline CDR1 and CDR2: MNHEY and SVGAGI. Germline trimming cut 2 bases from V and 0 bases from J; bases unmatched to any gene: 3. The CDR3 sequence: CASSYAGTANYGYTF. The CDR3 region has the DNA TGTGCCAGCAGTTACGCCGGGACAGCTAACTATGGCTACACCTTC.

About this clonotype itself: A much larger clone is a single base away; this may be a read error. The CDR3 loop is CAGSNSGRPHTQYF. The CDR3 bases are TGTGCCGGCAGCAATAGCGGGAGACCCCATACGCAGTATTTT. V is TRBV6-5 and J is TRBJ2-3, with 9 bases aligning to TRBD2. The length of the CDR3 is 14 residues. Per the germline V gene, CDR1 is MNHEY and CDR2 is SVGAGI.

This clonotype was counted at least ten times. A much larger clone lies a single base off, so this may be a read error. The chain is built from TRBV11-2 and TRBJ2-7; D is perhaps TRBD1 or TRBD2 (7 bases each). Germline assignment: CDR1 SGHAT and CDR2 FQNNGV. The CDR3 runs 15 residues. V lost 4 bases and J lost 4, with 17 bases in between. CDR3 sequence (DNA): TGTGCCAGCAGCTACCCCGGGACAGCGGGGTACGAGCAGTACTTC. Translation gives CASSYPGTAGYEQYF. Complete variable domain (other parts from reference TRBV11-2 and TRBJ2-7): EAGVAQSPRYKIIEKRQSVAFWCNPISGHATLYWYQQILGQGPKLLIQFQNNGVVDDSQLPKDRFSAERLKGVDSTLKIQPAKLEDSAVYLCASSYPGTAGYEQYFGPGTRLTVT.